Each of the 10 T cell receptor beta chains below was sequenced from the same sample in a study of PD-L1 blockade in urothelial cancer. Clones were sequenced by immunoSEQ multiplex PCR, and TCRdb holds only the in-frame ones, with some missing. The table has approximately 79,000 clones, 85% seen once. Time point: pretreatment peripheral blood. The source material was PBMCs, sampled around atezolizumab (anti-PD-L1) treatment. The receptors derive from a middle-aged man with urothelial cancer.

The J gene is TRBJ2-3, the V gene TRBV2, with 11 bases that match TRBD2. This CDR3 spans 16 amino acids. Germline CDR1 is SNHLY and CDR2 is FYNNEI. V was pared by 6 bases and J by 3 bases, with 8 bases of the junction left unmatched. The DNA of the CDR3 is TGTGCCAGCAGGCCCCTAGCGGGAGGATGGACAGATACGCAGTATTTT. It translates to CASRPLAGGWTDTQYF.

The chain joins TRBV2 to TRBJ2-2, with a tentative D call TRBD1 (5 bases). In germline, CDR1 is SNHLY, CDR2 FYNNEI. Trimming shortened V by 6 bases and J by 5 bases, and 13 bases separated the two germline ends. The length of the CDR3 is 14 residues. CDR3 in DNA: TGTGCCAGCAGGCTAGGGGCTGGGACCGGGGAGCTGTTTTTT. Amino acids: CASRLGAGTGELFF.

This sequence joins TRBV7-2 and TRBJ1-1, with 7 nucleotides matching TRBD1. The CDR3 contains 15 residues. V shed 0 bases and J 5 bases; nucleotides not matched to a gene: 6. In germline, CDR1 is SGHTA, CDR2 FQGNSA. The CDR3 coding sequence is TGTGCCAGCAGCTTAGCGCGCACAGGGGATACTGAAGCTTTCTTT. It translates to CASSLARTGDTEAFF.

This rearrangement joins TRBV28 to TRBJ1-2, with D possibly TRBD1 on 5 matching bases. V was cut by 7 bases and J by 4 bases, with 10 bases left in between. The CDR3 totals 12 residues. Germline V CDR1 and CDR2: MDHEN, SYDVKM. For the CDR3, the DNA is TGTGCCAGCACCCGGGGGACCTATGGCTACACCTTC. As protein: CASTRGTYGYTF.

The chain has TRBV27 and TRBJ2-3; TRBD2 aligns across 10 bases. The CDR3 length is 15 residues. V lost 2 bases to trimming and J lost 5 bases; unmatched junction nucleotides: 4. In germline, CDR1 is MNHEY, CDR2 SMNVEV (reference sequence). The CDR3 sequence: CASSLRASGRDTQYF. In DNA, the CDR3 is TGTGCCAGCAGTTTAAGGGCTAGCGGGAGAGATACGCAGTATTTT.

The chain uses TRBV9 and TRBJ2-5; D may be TRBD1 (6 bases). The CDR3 extends over 14 amino acids. V lost 3 bases and J lost 6, with 15 bases in between. Germline values: CDR1 SGDLS, CDR2 YYNGEE. CDR3 nucleotide sequence: TGTGCCAGCAGCGGAGGACAGCAAGGCAAGACCCAGTACTTC. Protein sequence: CASSGGQQGKTQYF.

The CDR3 protein is CASSVRLAENTGELFF. CDR3 DNA sequence: TGTGCCAGCAGCGTCCGACTAGCGGAGAACACCGGGGAGCTGTTTTTT. The genes are TRBV9 and TRBJ2-2, with 9 nucleotides matching TRBD2. In germline, CDR1 is SGDLS, CDR2 YYNGEE. V was pared by 2 bases and J by 1 base, with 3 bases of the junction left unmatched. This CDR3 region has 16 residues.

The CDR3 DNA reads as TGTGCCAGCAGTTTACTAGCGGCAACCTACAATGAGCAGTTCTTC. Its translation: CASSLLAATYNEQFF. This sequence joins TRBV27 and TRBJ2-1, with 7 positions matching TRBD2. Germline loops: CDR1 MNHEY, CDR2 SMNVEV (reference sequence). V shed 2 bases, J shed 2 bases, and the junction held 3 bases outside the gene matches. The CDR3 is made up of 15 amino acids.

CDR3: CASRGQGPWYGYTF. The CDR3 DNA is TGTGCCAGCCGGGGACAGGGGCCATGGTATGGCTACACCTTC. The chain couples TRBV6-6 to TRBJ1-2, with 10 bases fitting TRBD1. The germline gives CDR1 MNHNY, CDR2 SVGAGI (reference sequence). This CDR3 has 14 amino acids. Trimming at V came to 8 bases and at J to 5 bases, leaving 8 bases not matched to a gene.

V gene TRBV28 combines with J gene TRBJ1-5; the D is unclear. The CDR3 extends over 12 amino acids. V shed 6 bases and J shed 7 bases, with 10 bases lying between them. Per germline, CDR1 MDHEN and CDR2 SYDVKM. CDR3 in DNA: TGTGCCAGCAGGCGACCGGGGCAGCCCCAGCATTTT. This codes for CASRRPGQPQHF.